This TCR beta chain was identified during a study of cytomegalovirus exposure and HLA in healthy donors. The PCR made use of 60 Vbeta and 13 Jbeta primers. Assay: immunoSEQ multiplex PCR; the TCRdb copy retains only in-frame clones and omits some. The sample records roughly 88,000 clones, roughly 69% being singletons. This TCR derives from a man aged 45 to 65 in good health and CMV-seronegative. Sequencing input: PBMCs.

DNA for the CDR3: TGTGCCAGCAGTTCGACTAGCGGGACCCTCCAAGAGACCCAGTACTTC. Translated, it gives CASSSTSGTLQETQYF. The rearrangement uses TRBV9 and TRBJ2-5, with 11 bases aligning to TRBD2. The junction had 7 bases not matched to a gene; V was cut back by 5 bases and J by 1 base. CDR1 and CDR2 (germline): SGDLS, YYNGEE. The CDR3 extends over 16 amino acids.